A single sample gave rise to the 27 T cell receptor beta chains below, sequenced in a study of T cells in Graves' hyperthyroidism and ophthalmopathy (dated by TCRdb to about 2019). Libraries were prepared through multiplex PCR. Sequencing was performed on an Illumina HiSeq 2000. The TCR beta CDR3 regions were amplified from RNA transcripts. For the first round of RT-PCR on the TCR CDR3, the HTBI primer set was used together with the Qiagen OneStep RT-PCR kit. Using fastp trimming at Q25 and MiXCR clonotype assembly, TCRdb reanalyzed the public sequencing data and kept in-frame beta chains. Identical CDR3 proteins give one entry, which carries the most common genes and DNA. The sample has 300,000 to 450,000 distinct CDR3 sequences on record, approximately 15% of them singletons. The top ten clones comprise about 20% of the sample. The sample consisted of blood. Source of these receptors: a woman in her twenties or thirties with Graves' ophthalmopathy.

A few counts support this clonotype. The chain joins TRBV11-3 to TRBJ2-7, with a tentative D call TRBD1 (5 bases). Germline V gene data show CDR1 as SGHNT and CDR2 as YENEEA. The V end was cut by 5 bases, the J end by 5 bases, with 13 bases between. CDR3 length equals 13 residues. The CDR3 nucleotides read TGTGCCAGCAGCCCGGACATACACGACGAGCAGTACTTC. It translates to CASSPDIHDEQYF.

This clonotype was seen at least ten times. This chain links TRBV28 with TRBJ1-6, with 7 bases aligning to TRBD1. CDR3 length: 13 residues. V gave up 5 bases and J gave up 9 bases; unmatched junction bases: 4. CDR1 MDHEN and CDR2 SYDVKM come from the germline V gene. Here the CDR3 DNA reads TGTGCCAGCAGTCAACAGGGGATTTCACCCCTCCACTTT. Its translation: CASSQQGISPLHF.

This clonotype appeared many times. The chain is built from TRBV6-5 and TRBJ1-1, with a possible D match to TRBD1 (6 bases). The CDR3 covers 19 residues. CDR1 and CDR2 from the germline V gene are MNHEY and SVGAGI. Trimming pared 0 bases from V and 4 bases from J, leaving 24 bases between. The CDR3 sequence: CASSYSKFGGRRSGTEAFF. CDR3 nucleotide sequence: TGTGCCAGCAGTTACTCGAAGTTTGGGGGGCGAAGATCAGGCACTGAAGCTTTCTTT.

This clonotype was counted many times. This chain uses TRBV15 with TRBJ2-3; perhaps TRBD2 as D (6 bases). Trimming shortened V by 1 base and J by 3 bases, and 14 bases separated the two germline ends. Germline-derived CDR1 and CDR2 are LNHNV and YYDKDF (reference sequence). The CDR3 loop spans 16 amino acids. The CDR3 DNA is TGTGCCACCAGCAGAGTTTTTCAAGCGGGTACAGATACGCAGTATTTT. Translating gives CATSRVFQAGTDTQYF.

This clonotype has at least ten counts. The gene calls are TRBV27 and TRBJ1-5; no reliable D call. The CDR3 runs 16 residues. The V gene's germline CDR1 is MNHEY and CDR2 SMNVEV (reference sequence). Between the trimmed V and J ends, which lost 2 bases and 6 bases, there was a span of 17 bases. CDR3: CASSLKGILGTQPQHF. The DNA for the CDR3 is TGTGCCAGCAGTTTAAAAGGGATTCTTGGTACTCAGCCCCAGCATTTT.

The CDR3 region has the DNA TGCAGCGTTGATGGCTACACCTTC. It encodes CSVDGYTF. The rearrangement uses TRBV29-1 and TRBJ1-2, with no clear D. This CDR3 comprises 8 residues. The V end lost 3 bases, the J end lost 7 bases, and 0 bases lay between the germline ends. Germline V gene data show CDR1 as SQVTM and CDR2 as ANQGSEA.

The chain joins TRBV27 to TRBJ1-6, with D uncertain. Germline V gene sequence: CDR1 MNHEY, CDR2 SMNVEV (reference sequence). V lost 6 bases to trimming and J lost 2 bases, with 14 bases between them. The CDR3 is 16 amino acids. CDR3 nucleotides: TGTGCCAGCAGCGAAACGGCGATTCCCTATAATTCACCCCTCCACTTT. Translating it yields CASSETAIPYNSPLHF.

As to this clonotype: This likely comes from a read error, as the CDR3 has no conserved phenylalanine or tryptophan at its end. V usage is TRBV5-5 and J usage is TRBJ2-7; 9 bases line up with TRBD2. The V gene end was trimmed by 4 bases and the J gene end by 5 bases; junction bases not matched to a gene: 10. Looked up from germline, CDR1 is SGHKS and CDR2 is YYEKEE (reference sequence). This CDR3 contains 15 residues. CDR3 sequence reads: CASSPGRGGRDEQYL. The CDR3 DNA sequence: TGTGCCAGCAGCCCGGGGCGGGGGGGCCGGGACGAGCAGTACCTC.

This clonotype has a count of ten or more. This chain connects TRBV20-1 to TRBJ1-5, with 8 bases that match TRBD1. The junction had 17 bases not matched to a gene; V was cut back by 6 bases and J by 7 bases. The CDR3 runs 16 residues. CDR1 DFQATT and CDR2 SNEGSKA come from the germline V gene (reference sequence). CDR3 coding DNA: TGCAGTGCAACGGAGAGGGTCCCGGCAGGGGGCCAGCCCCAGCATTTT. This encodes CSATERVPAGGQPQHF.

This clonotype occurred many times. The chain couples TRBV20-1 to TRBJ2-3; 9 positions match TRBD2. Germline V lookup: CDR1 DFQATT, CDR2 SNEGSKA (reference sequence). The CDR3 has 15 residues. J lost 1 base, V lost 2 bases, and 4 bases had no gene match. The CDR3 DNA reads TGCAGTGCTAGACAGGGACTAGCACGCACAGATACGCAGTATTTT. Encoded protein: CSARQGLARTDTQYF.

This clonotype was seen many times. This rearrangement joins TRBV5-5 to TRBJ2-2, with 7 bases lining up with TRBD2. The CDR3 runs to 16 residues. V was pared by 3 bases and J by 5 bases, with 10 bases of the junction left unmatched. Per germline, CDR1 SGHKS and CDR2 YYEKEE (reference sequence). Here the CDR3 reads CASSSKGTTLTGELFF. The CDR3 region has the DNA TGTGCCAGCAGCTCGAAGGGGACTACCCTTACCGGGGAGCTGTTTTTT.

The rearrangement uses TRBV7-2 and TRBJ2-5, with 10 nucleotides matching TRBD2. V lost 2 bases, J lost 7 bases, and 7 bases stayed unmatched. Per the germline V gene, CDR1 is SGHTA and CDR2 is FQGNSA. The CDR3 consists of 15 residues. CDR3 nucleotides: TGTGCCAGCAGCTTATGGACTAGCGGCTCGGGGACCCAGTACTTC. Translating it yields CASSLWTSGSGTQYF.

This clonotype has ten or more counts. The chain carries TRBV6-1 and TRBJ1-1, with D possibly TRBD1 on 5 matching bases. The germline gives CDR1 MNHNS, CDR2 SASEGT. Trimming stripped 5 bases from V and 11 bases from J, with 18 bases between. The CDR3 totals 13 residues. This CDR3 reads CASSRPTDTSAFF. The CDR3 DNA reads as TGTGCCAGCAGTCGGCCGACAGATACATCCGCTTTCTTT.

This rearrangement joins TRBV12-3 or TRBV12-4 to TRBJ2-4; no clear D gene. Trimming left V 2 bases short and J 3 bases short, with 8 bases between. CDR3 length: 14 residues. The CDR3 DNA sequence: TGTGCCAGCAGTTTAAGGGAATTCAAAAACATTCAGTACTTC. As protein: CASSLREFKNIQYF.

The chain has TRBV10-1 and TRBJ2-3; TRBD1 matches 8 bases. V shed 2 bases and J 1 base; nucleotides not matched to a gene: 2. The length of the CDR3 is 15 residues. Germline V gene data show CDR1 as WNHNN and CDR2 as SYGVQD (reference sequence). The CDR3 coding sequence is TGCGCCAGCAGTGAGGTGGACAGGGGCACAGATACGCAGTATTTT. Protein sequence: CASSEVDRGTDTQYF.

The chain links TRBV28 to TRBJ1-2; D unresolved. V was clipped by 8 bases and J by 5 bases, with 18 bases between them. The CDR3 has 14 amino acids. Germline CDR1 MDHEN, CDR2 SYDVKM. The CDR3 loop is CASLRMAGVYGYTF. The DNA for the CDR3 is TGTGCCAGCTTAAGGATGGCAGGCGTATATGGCTACACCTTC.

This chain links TRBV11-2 with TRBJ2-2; 7 bases align to TRBD1. The ends lost 2 bases at V and 6 bases at J; junction bases unmatched: 3. The CDR3 loop spans 14 amino acids. The germline gives CDR1 SGHAT, CDR2 FQNNGV. The DNA for the CDR3 is TGTGCCAGCAGCTTAAACAGGGGTCCCGGGGAGCTGTTTTTT. This translates into CASSLNRGPGELFF.

This clonotype was observed many times. J is TRBJ1-3 and V is TRBV13; D ambiguous. This CDR3 has 15 amino acids. V gave up 3 bases and J gave up 8 bases, with 17 bases separating them. Germline V gene sequence: CDR1 PRHDT, CDR2 FYEKMQ (reference sequence). The CDR3 DNA follows: TGTGCCAGCAGCTTGCGGGTTGGGCCTCGGGACACCATATATTTT. Encoded protein: CASSLRVGPRDTIYF. Together with reference TRBV13 and TRBJ1-3, the CDR3 gives the full variable domain: AAGVIQSPRHLIKEKRETATLKCYPIPRHDTVYWYQQGPGQDPQFLISFYEKMQSDKGSIPDRFSAQQFSDYHSELNMSSLELGDSALYFCASSLRVGPRDTIYFGEGSWLTVV.

The chain couples TRBV9 to TRBJ1-4; D is undetermined. The CDR3 is 15 amino acids. The germline gives CDR1 SGDLS, CDR2 YYNGEE. V was clipped by 0 bases and J by 0 bases, with 6 bases between them. The CDR3 DNA follows: TGTGCCAGCAGCGTAGCTGGTGCAACTAATGAAAAACTGTTTTTT. Translation: CASSVAGATNEKLFF.

This clonotype appeared a few times. This sequence joins TRBV6-9 and TRBJ1-5; D possibly corresponds to TRBD1 (5 bases). Germline V gives CDR1 MNHGY, CDR2 SVAAGI. V lost 3 bases, J lost 5 bases, and 11 bases lay in between. CDR3 size: 14 residues. This chain's CDR3 is CASSYEAGHQPQHF. CDR3 DNA: TGTGCCAGCAGTTACGAGGCAGGGCATCAGCCCCAGCATTTT.

Here the CDR3 DNA reads TGTGCCAGTAGTATACCCCAGGGGGGCAATGAGCAGTTCTTC. Translating it yields CASSIPQGGNEQFF. This chain uses TRBV19 with TRBJ2-1, with D perhaps TRBD1 (7 bases). Looked up from germline, CDR1 is LNHDA and CDR2 is SQIVND (reference sequence). V lost 2 bases to trimming and J lost 6 bases, with 11 bases between them. The CDR3 totals 14 residues.

This clonotype appeared a few times. V gene TRBV6-5 combines with J gene TRBJ1-2; D not resolved. The CDR3 has 14 amino acids. Per germline, CDR1 MNHEY and CDR2 SVGAGI. V lost 0 bases, J lost 4 bases, and 9 bases lay in between. The chain's CDR3 is CASSYSSQFYGYTF. For the CDR3, the DNA is TGTGCCAGCAGTTACTCGAGCCAGTTCTATGGCTACACCTTC.

This clonotype was counted many times. This chain connects TRBV5-1 to TRBJ2-1, with D hard to call. Germline V gene lookup returns CDR1 SGHRS and CDR2 YFSETQ. This CDR3 comprises 18 residues. V was trimmed by 0 bases and J by 0 bases, leaving 16 bases between them. DNA of the CDR3: TGCGCCAGCAGCTTGGCCGTCAGGCTGTACCACTCCTACAATGAGCAGTTCTTC. It yields the protein CASSLAVRLYHSYNEQFF.

This clonotype was detected ten times or more. The chain carries TRBV6-1 and TRBJ1-4; 10 positions match TRBD1. Unmatched junction bases numbered 5, after V lost 6 bases and J lost 7 bases. The CDR3 totals 14 residues. Per germline, CDR1 MNHNS and CDR2 SASEGT. In nucleotides, the CDR3 is TGTGCCAGCAGGAGGACAGGGGGAACTGAAAAACTGTTTTTT. This gives the protein CASRRTGGTEKLFF.

The table lists this clonotype with many counts. The rearrangement uses TRBV7-2 and TRBJ2-7, with 8 bases matching TRBD1. Germline V gene data show CDR1 as SGHTA and CDR2 as FQGNSA. V dropped 5 bases and J dropped 3; count of bases not matched to a gene: 12. The CDR3 is 16 amino acids. Written as DNA, the CDR3 is TGTGCCAGCAGCGTGAGGCGACAGGGGACGAACTACGAGCAGTACTTC. Its protein is CASSVRRQGTNYEQYF.

Remarks on this clonotype: The junction departs from the called germline gene at one end, perhaps through a read error. The V gene is TRBV6-1, the J gene TRBJ2-3; 7 bases agree with TRBD1. Germline assignment: CDR1 MNHNS and CDR2 SASEGT. The CDR3 loop spans 16 amino acids. The CDR3 here is CATSEYRGAGPDTQYF. The CDR3 nucleotides are TGTGCCACCAGTGAATACAGGGGTGCTGGGCCAGATACGCAGTATTTT.

At least ten counts were recorded for this clonotype. V usage is TRBV2 and J usage is TRBJ2-2, with D possibly being TRBD2 (6 bases). The CDR3 runs 14 residues. Germline CDR1 reads SNHLY; CDR2 reads FYNNEI. Trimming took 6 bases from V and 3 from J, leaving 11 bases between them. This CDR3 reads CASRAGLYTGELFF. The DNA of the CDR3 is TGTGCCAGCAGAGCGGGCCTCTACACCGGGGAGCTGTTTTTT.